The next 11 T cell receptor beta chains were all read from a single sample in a study of CD8+CD57+ T cells in acquired aplastic anemia. For sequencing, patients were chosen who had shown expansion of CD8+CD57+ cells by flow cytometry. TCR beta VDJ combinations and CDR3 sequences were profiled from genomic DNA. From the reads, TCRdb called clonotypes with MiXCR, one entry per CDR3 protein. The sample consists of 250,000 or so distinct CDR3 sequences, more than 40% of them appearing once. Sequenced sample: sorted CD4+, CD8+, or CD8+CD57+ T cells (not recorded which) from PBMCs. These receptors all stem from a human donor with aplastic anemia.

The table lists this clonotype with many counts. CDR3 sequence (DNA): TGTGCCAGCAGTGAATCAAGGGCGGGTAGCACAGATACGCAGTATTTT. It codes for CASSESRAGSTDTQYF. This sequence joins TRBV2 and TRBJ2-3; D is perhaps TRBD2 (5 bases). The CDR3 covers 16 residues. V was trimmed by 2 bases and J by 0 bases, leaving 12 bases between them. Germline assignment: CDR1 SNHLY and CDR2 FYNNEI.

This chain joins TRBV9 and TRBJ2-1, with D tentatively TRBD2 (5 bases). Trimming took off 4 bases at V and 2 bases at J, with 16 bases between the two ends. The CDR3 extends over 16 amino acids. CDR1 is SGDLS and CDR2 is YYNGEE in the germline V gene. For the CDR3, the DNA is TGTGCCAGCAGCCCAAGTGCGGGCGCCACCTACAATGAGCAGTTCTTC. This translates into CASSPSAGATYNEQFF. Full variable domain (rest looked up from reference TRBV9 and TRBJ2-1): DSGVTQTPKHLITATGQRVTLRCSPRSGDLSVYWYQQSLDQGLQFLIQYYNGEERAKGNILERFSAQQFPDLHSELNLSSLELGDSALYFCASSPSAGATYNEQFFGPGTRLTVL.

This clonotype was picked up a small number of times. The genes are TRBV3-1 and TRBJ2-7; 9 bases fit TRBD1. Per the germline V gene, CDR1 is LGHDT and CDR2 is YNNKEL (reference sequence). This CDR3 has 15 residues. Losses at the gene ends were 4 bases for V and 1 base for J; bases not matched to a gene: 5. The DNA for the CDR3 is TGTGCCAGCAGCCTTAGGGGGACAGGGTCCTACGAGCAGTACTTC. This gives the protein CASSLRGTGSYEQYF.

V gene TRBV7-9 combines with J gene TRBJ2-2; the match to TRBD1 covers 9 bases. The CDR3 contains 17 residues. Unmatched junction bases numbered 12, after V lost 5 bases and J lost 5 bases. CDR1 is SEHNR and CDR2 is FQNEAQ in the germline V gene (reference sequence). This chain's CDR3 is CASSPRPGQGRTGELFF. As DNA, the CDR3 is TGTGCCAGCAGCCCCAGGCCGGGACAGGGAAGAACCGGGGAGCTGTTTTTT.

This clonotype was detected ten times or more. V gene TRBV10-3 combines with J gene TRBJ2-7, with 11 nucleotides matching TRBD2. Looked up from germline, CDR1 is ENHRY and CDR2 is SYGVKD. J gave up 4 bases and V 6 bases, and 11 bases lay outside the gene matches. There are 16 residues in the CDR3. Here the CDR3 DNA reads TGTGCCATCAGGACCCGAGAGATAGCGGGAGGGTACGAGCAGTACTTC. This encodes CAIRTREIAGGYEQYF.

The genes are TRBV10-3 and TRBJ1-3; D unclear. Germline V gene sequence: CDR1 ENHRY, CDR2 SYGVKD. This CDR3 region has 12 residues. V lost 2 bases and J lost 5, with 4 bases in between. CDR3 amino acids: CAISEQRNTIYF. Written as DNA, the CDR3 is TGTGCCATCAGTGAGCAGAGAAACACCATATATTTT.

Remarks on this clonotype: An end of the junction differs from the germline gene, which may be a read error. The J gene is TRBJ2-2, the V gene TRBV2; D is perhaps TRBD2 (6 bases). Germline values: CDR1 SNHLY, CDR2 FYNNEI. The CDR3 spans 13 residues. In DNA form, the CDR3 reads TGTGCCAGCACCAGGCTCGACACCGGGGGGCTGTTTTTT. Translating gives CASTRLDTGGLFF.

This clonotype was seen at least ten times. V is TRBV5-6 and J is TRBJ2-1; D is possibly TRBD1 or TRBD2 (6 bases each). Germline CDR1 is SGHDT and CDR2 is YYEEEE. The CDR3 covers 18 residues. V was shortened by 0 bases and J by 0 bases, with 16 bases between the two germline ends. The CDR3 nucleotides read TGTGCCAGCAGCTTGGGAGCCGGAGGGGGTACCTCCTACAATGAGCAGTTCTTC. Its protein product is CASSLGAGGGTSYNEQFF.

In its sample, this clonotype was seen a few times. V is TRBV10-3 and J is TRBJ2-7; the match to TRBD1 covers 8 bases. The CDR3 loop spans 13 amino acids. The junction had 5 bases not matched to a gene; V was cut back by 7 bases and J by 3 bases. Germline V gene data show CDR1 as ENHRY and CDR2 as SYGVKD. Written as DNA, the CDR3 is TGTGCCATCAAGCCTGGACAGGGCTACGAGCAGTACTTC. Protein sequence: CAIKPGQGYEQYF.

Worth noting for this clonotype: This may be a read error, as it is one base from a much larger clone. The CDR3 reads CAISSRLKLAGDPYEQYF. The CDR3 DNA sequence: TGTGCCATCAGCTCCAGATTAAAACTAGCGGGAGATCCGTACGAGCAGTACTTC. V and J are TRBV7-9 and TRBJ2-7; 11 bases are shared with TRBD2. The CDR3 has 18 residues. The germline V gene has CDR1 SEHNR and CDR2 FQNEAQ (reference sequence).

The chain couples TRBV20-1 to TRBJ2-7, with D possibly matching TRBD2 (5 bases). This CDR3 spans 12 amino acids. Germline CDR1 reads DFQATT; CDR2 reads SNEGSKA (reference sequence). Trimming stripped 6 bases from V and 4 bases from J, with 13 bases between. The CDR3 loop is CSARKREYEQYF. CDR3 sequence (DNA): TGCAGTGCACGGAAGAGGGAATACGAGCAGTACTTC.